Following are 6 T cell receptor beta chains from one sample sequenced in a study of beta chain features in type 1 diabetes. Expressed TCRB transcripts were sequenced after all isolated RNA was converted to cDNA. Only in-frame clones appear in the TCRdb table, and some are missing; sequencing was by immunoSEQ multiplex PCR. The sample lists 430,000 or so clones, 10% to 12% occurring once. The sequenced material came from naive CD4+ T cells from blood. The receptors come from a woman aged 18-30 years in good health.

This chain uses TRBV5-1 with TRBJ2-7; 9 bases are a match to TRBD1. The junction had 9 bases not matched to a gene; V was cut back by 2 bases and J by 9 bases. From germline, CDR1 is SGHRS and CDR2 YFSETQ. The CDR3 length is 14 residues. This CDR3 is CASSLTGGAERQYV. For the CDR3, the DNA is TGCGCCAGCAGCTTAACAGGGGGCGCAGAACGGCAGTACGTC.

The rearrangement joins TRBV9 to TRBJ2-2; D call uncertain. Trimming removed 0 bases at V and 3 bases at J, with 6 bases between. This CDR3 spans 14 amino acids. In germline, CDR1 is SGDLS, CDR2 YYNGEE. CDR3 sequence reads: CASSVAPHTGELFF. The DNA of the CDR3 is TGTGCCAGCAGCGTAGCTCCCCACACCGGGGAGCTGTTTTTT.

This clone was counted only a few times. The chain uses TRBV30 and TRBJ2-7, with 8 bases fitting TRBD1. The germline gives CDR1 GTSNPN, CDR2 SVGIG (reference sequence). This CDR3 region has 12 residues. The ends lost 4 bases at V and 3 bases at J; junction bases unmatched: 2. The CDR3 region is CAWKTGVYEQYF. CDR3 in DNA: TGTGCCTGGAAGACAGGGGTCTACGAGCAGTACTTC. The full variable domain, with the rest looked up from reference TRBV30 and TRBJ2-7, is SQTIHQWPATLVQPVGSPLSLECTVEGTSNPNLYWYRQAAGRGLQLLFYSVGIGQISSEVPQNLSASRPQDRQFILSSKKLLLSDSGFYLCAWKTGVYEQYFGPGTRLTVT.

The rearrangement joins TRBV7-2 to TRBJ2-7, with D possibly matching TRBD2 (6 bases). V lost 5 bases to trimming and J lost 6 bases, with 23 bases between them. Germline-derived CDR1 and CDR2 are SGHTA and FQGNSA. The CDR3 has 16 residues. The CDR3 reads CASSNGVGWRASEQYF. As DNA, the CDR3 is TGTGCCAGCAGCAACGGGGTCGGGTGGAGGGCCTCCGAGCAGTACTTC. The whole variable domain, remainder taken from reference TRBV7-2 and TRBJ2-7, is GAGVSQSPSNKVTEKGKDVELRCDPISGHTALYWYRQSLGQGLEFLIYFQGNSAPDKSGLPSDRFSAERTGGSVSTLTIQRTQQEDSAVYLCASSNGVGWRASEQYFGPGTRLTVT.

This clone was counted between two and nine times. The chain couples TRBV28 to TRBJ1-3; a weak D match, TRBD1 (5 bases). The CDR3 sequence is 14 residues long. Between the trimmed V and J ends, which lost 1 base and 3 bases, there was a span of 7 bases. Germline V gene sequence: CDR1 MDHEN, CDR2 SYDVKM. The CDR3 DNA sequence: TGTGCCAGCAGTTTATCCAGGGATGGAAACACCATATATTTT. Its translation: CASSLSRDGNTIYF.

The chain joins TRBV28 to TRBJ2-7, with D perhaps matching TRBD1 (5 bases). Germline V gene sequence: CDR1 MDHEN, CDR2 SYDVKM. This CDR3 is 14 amino acids long. Trimming cost V 2 bases and J 3 bases, with 11 bases left between them. CDR3 in DNA: TGTGCCAGCAGTTTACGGAGACAGAGCTACGAGCAGTACGTC. This translates into CASSLRRQSYEQYV.